These 16 T cell receptor beta chains originate from one sample sequenced in a study of blood T cells in healthy people across ages (dated by TCRdb to the mid-2010s). Preparation of the library involved 5' RACE. Sequencing relied on an Illumina HiSeq 2500. A second about 7 to 12 cycle PCR used a sample-barcoded 5' primer and a J-beta primer mix. TCRdb ran its own pipeline on the public reads, namely fastp trimming at Q25 and MiXCR clone calling, and kept in-frame beta chains. Every CDR3 protein is listed once, alongside the most common genes and DNA of its rows. Recorded for this sample are 1.2 million to 1.5 million distinct CDR3 sequences; 42% of them occurred a single time. The ten largest account for 7.9% of the sample. Sequencing input: blood. These receptors were collected from a woman aged 18 to 35 in good health.

The genes are TRBV5-6 and TRBJ1-1; weak D call: TRBD1 (6 bases). Germline V gene data show CDR1 as SGHDT and CDR2 as YYEEEE. Trimming stripped 2 bases from V and 1 base from J, with 12 bases between. CDR3 length: 15 amino acids. The CDR3 protein is CASSLGQPQNTEAFF. The CDR3 DNA sequence: TGTGCCAGCAGCTTAGGACAGCCCCAGAACACTGAAGCTTTCTTT.

A few counts support this clonotype. The gene calls are TRBV4-2 and TRBJ2-5, with 10 bases fitting TRBD1. V shed 2 bases and J 5 bases; nucleotides not matched to a gene: 5. The CDR3 covers 15 residues. The germline gives CDR1 LGHNA, CDR2 YNFKEQ. CDR3 nucleotides: TGTGCCAGCAGCCAAATGGGACAGGGGAAGGAGACCCAGTACTTC. As protein: CASSQMGQGKETQYF.

This clonotype was detected a few times. The V gene is TRBV7-2, the J gene TRBJ1-2; D is possibly TRBD1 (5 bases). The V end lost 11 bases, the J end lost 0 bases, and 16 bases lay between the germline ends. Germline V gene sequence: CDR1 SGHTA, CDR2 FQGNSA. The CDR3 totals 14 residues. The CDR3 loop is CAGGAAGPNYGYTF. CDR3 DNA sequence: TGTGCCGGAGGGGCCGCTGGGCCTAACTATGGCTACACCTTC. The variable domain in full, completed from reference TRBV7-2 and TRBJ1-2, reads GAGVSQSPSNKVTEKGKDVELRCDPISGHTALYWYRQSLGQGLEFLIYFQGNSAPDKSGLPSDRFSAERTGGSVSTLTIQRTQQEDSAVYLCAGGAAGPNYGYTFGSGTRLTVV.

This clonotype was picked up many times. This chain links TRBV6-1 with TRBJ1-2, with D hard to call. This CDR3 contains 13 residues. Trimming removed 0 bases from V and 2 bases from J, with 4 bases in between. Germline V gives CDR1 MNHNS, CDR2 SASEGT. The CDR3 spells CASSEAENYGYTF. In DNA form, the CDR3 reads TGTGCCAGCAGTGAAGCGGAAAACTATGGCTACACCTTC.

J is TRBJ2-7 and V is TRBV29-1; possibly TRBD2 for D (6 bases). Germline V gives CDR1 SQVTM, CDR2 ANQGSEA. V was shortened by 4 bases and J by 3 bases, with 13 bases between the two germline ends. This CDR3 spans 13 amino acids. This CDR3 reads CSVVWDWGYEQYF. The CDR3 DNA follows: TGCAGCGTTGTTTGGGACTGGGGCTACGAGCAGTACTTC.

This clonotype was seen a handful of times. Its ends do not fully match the called genes, so a read error is possible. The chain employs TRBV5-1 and TRBJ2-2, with D perhaps matching TRBD2 (6 bases). The CDR3 covers 14 residues. CDR1 SGHRS and CDR2 YFSETQ come from the germline V gene. The CDR3 DNA reads TGTGCCAGCAGCCCCGCGGGAAACACCGGGGAGCTGTTTTTT. It codes for CASSPAGNTGELFF.

This rearrangement joins TRBV20-1 to TRBJ2-3; TRBD2 agrees at 9 bases. Germline CDR1 and CDR2: DFQATT and SNEGSKA (reference sequence). J gave up 1 base and V 0 bases, and 17 bases lay outside the gene matches. The CDR3 covers 20 residues. CDR3 DNA sequence: TGCAGTGCTAGAGATCGGAACTCCAATACCGGGACTAGCCGCACAGATACGCAGTATTTT. Protein product: CSARDRNSNTGTSRTDTQYF.

The table lists this clonotype with a few counts. This rearrangement joins TRBV7-9 to TRBJ1-2, with no clear D. Germline CDR1 and CDR2: SEHNR and FQNEAQ (reference sequence). Trimming removed 3 bases at V and 8 bases at J, with 13 bases between. CDR3 length: 13 residues. The CDR3 DNA sequence: TGTGCCAGCAGCTTTAGCACTTCATCGGGCTACACCTTC. It translates to CASSFSTSSGYTF.

V usage is TRBV20-1 and J usage is TRBJ2-7; TRBD1 might be the D (5 bases). The ends were cut back, 3 bases at V and 4 bases at J, with 13 bases in the middle. The CDR3 consists of 13 residues. Germline values: CDR1 DFQATT, CDR2 SNEGSKA (reference sequence). DNA for the CDR3: TGCAGTGCTAGCGGCAGGGTTGGGTACGAGCAGTACTTC. Residues: CSASGRVGYEQYF.

The V call is TRBV6-4, the J call TRBJ1-6; D not resolved. Germline CDR1 MRHNA, CDR2 SNTAGT. Trimming cost V 0 bases and J 10 bases, with 7 bases left between them. This CDR3 region has 13 residues. The CDR3 sequence is CASSDSFLSPLHF. In DNA, the CDR3 is TGTGCCAGCAGTGACTCCTTCTTGTCACCCCTCCACTTT.

This clonotype turned up a few times. V usage is TRBV7-6 and J usage is TRBJ1-2, with D possibly matching TRBD1 (5 bases). The V and J ends lost 5 bases and 6 bases respectively, with 25 bases between them. This CDR3 is 17 amino acids long. CDR1 and CDR2 from the germline V gene are SGHVS and FNYEAQ. As DNA, the CDR3 is TGTGCCAGCAGCCACCAGAGGGGTCAGATATTTTTGGATGGCTACACCTTC. This translates into CASSHQRGQIFLDGYTF.

The V gene is TRBV20-1, the J gene TRBJ2-5; maybe TRBD2 (6 bases). Looked up from germline, CDR1 is DFQATT and CDR2 is SNEGSKA (reference sequence). V was cut by 2 bases and J by 5 bases, with 12 bases left in between. The CDR3 has 13 residues. CDR3 sequence reads: CSARSPGGETQYF. The CDR3 DNA is TGCAGTGCTAGATCGCCCGGGGGTGAGACCCAGTACTTC.

The CDR3 is CALRGHPPSDEQFF. CDR3 bases: TGTGCCCTGAGAGGGCACCCCCCGTCCGATGAGCAGTTCTTC. The chain links TRBV6-2 or TRBV6-3 to TRBJ2-1; D may be TRBD2 (5 bases). The CDR3 is 14 amino acids. CDR1 and CDR2 (germline): MNHEY, SVGEGT. V dropped 11 bases and J dropped 8 bases, with 22 bases sitting between them.

This clonotype was seen ten or more times. This chain uses TRBV27 with TRBJ2-1, with 14 bases identical to TRBD2. Per the germline V gene, CDR1 is MNHEY and CDR2 is SMNVEV (reference sequence). The V segment lost 2 bases and the J segment 8 bases; nucleotides outside the gene matches: 8. The CDR3 contains 17 residues. DNA of the CDR3: TGTGCCAGCAGTTTAAGGGGACTAGCGGGAGAGGGCCATGAGCAGTTCTTC. As protein: CASSLRGLAGEGHEQFF.

This clonotype was seen only a few times. J is TRBJ2-7 and V is TRBV5-1; weak D call: TRBD2 (5 bases). V shed 0 bases and J shed 3 bases, with 13 bases lying between them. The CDR3 is 15 amino acids. Germline-derived CDR1 and CDR2 are SGHRS and YFSETQ. The CDR3 region is CASSLETVSGYEQYF. The CDR3 coding sequence is TGCGCCAGCAGCTTGGAAACAGTCAGCGGCTACGAGCAGTACTTC. The whole variable domain, remainder taken from reference TRBV5-1 and TRBJ2-7, is KAGVTQTPRYLIKTRGQQVTLSCSPISGHRSVSWYQQTPGQGLQFLFEYFSETQRNKGNFPGRFSGRQFSNSRSEMNVSTLELGDSALYLCASSLETVSGYEQYFGPGTRLTVT.

The genes are TRBV20-1 and TRBJ2-1; D is tentatively TRBD1 or TRBD2 (6 bases each). Germline lookup yields CDR1 DFQATT and CDR2 SNEGSKA (reference sequence). V was shortened by 1 base and J by 8 bases, with 18 bases between the two germline ends. CDR3 size: 15 residues. CDR3 in amino acids: CSARGGGGIGDEQFF. DNA for the CDR3: TGCAGTGCTAGAGGAGGGGGAGGTATAGGGGATGAGCAGTTCTTC.